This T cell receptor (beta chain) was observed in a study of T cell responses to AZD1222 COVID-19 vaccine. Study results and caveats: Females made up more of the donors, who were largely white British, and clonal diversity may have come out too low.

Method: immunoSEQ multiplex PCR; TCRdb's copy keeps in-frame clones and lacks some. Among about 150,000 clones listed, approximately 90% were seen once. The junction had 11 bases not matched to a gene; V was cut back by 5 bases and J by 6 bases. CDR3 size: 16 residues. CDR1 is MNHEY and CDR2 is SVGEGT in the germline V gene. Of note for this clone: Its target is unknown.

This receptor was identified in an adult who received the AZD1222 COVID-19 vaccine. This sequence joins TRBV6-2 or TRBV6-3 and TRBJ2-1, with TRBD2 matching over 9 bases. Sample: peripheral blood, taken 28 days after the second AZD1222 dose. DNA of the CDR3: TGTGCCAGCAGTGCAACCCATCTAGCGGGGACCAATGAGCAGTTCTTC. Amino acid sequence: CASSATHLAGTNEQFF.